This TCR beta chain came from a study of cytomegalovirus exposure and HLA in healthy donors. Across the whole study: Earlier, roughly 120 million unique TCR beta sequences were recovered from around 190 million T cells by an analysis. General study results and limits: Compared with the roughly 670-donor mean, an Asian-associated ancestry cluster reportedly had fewer N-insertions, according to a later analysis. The productive fraction for most TCR beta V segments was about 87% or about 30% in an earlier analysis.

This clone has just a few counts. Its cognate antigen is unknown. The PCR employed 60 Vbeta primers together with 13 Jbeta primers. The data were produced by immunoSEQ multiplex PCR, yet TCRdb's version contains in-frame clones alone and is incomplete. Of tens of thousands of clones in the sample, 67% were seen once. Deletions cut 3 bases from V and 2 bases from J, with 14 bases between. The germline CDR1 and CDR2 sequences are MNHNS and SASEGT. This CDR3 comprises 15 residues. Input material: PBMCs. This chain joins TRBV6-1 and TRBJ2-7, with D perhaps matching TRBD1 (6 bases). The source is a man aged 25 to 40 in good health and CMV-seronegative. This CDR3 is CASSDDRWNAYEQYF. In DNA form, the CDR3 reads TGTGCCAGCAGTGATGACAGGTGGAACGCCTACGAGCAGTACTTC.